This record concerns one T cell receptor beta chain sequence. A quantitative 5'-RACE method, one with molecular barcodes, was used to make TCR beta libraries. One entry per CDR3 protein results from TCRdb running MiXCR on the 5' RACE reads. The table lists under 250,000 distinct CDR3 sequences, around a tenth of them singletons. The data are from a study of CD8 T cells in ankylosing spondylitis. The CDR3 contains 10 residues. Germline values: CDR1 SEHNR, CDR2 FQNEAQ (reference sequence). V lost 4 bases and J lost 6, with 3 bases in between. This clonotype was sampled from a male donor with ankylosing spondylitis or in good health (not recorded which). The sequenced sample consisted of blood, either unsorted or a sorted T cell fraction (not recorded which). The chain joins TRBV7-9 to TRBJ1-1; D uncertain. In DNA, the CDR3 is TGTGCCAGCAGCTCCCCTGAAGCTTTCTTT. This sequence encodes CASSSPEAFF.